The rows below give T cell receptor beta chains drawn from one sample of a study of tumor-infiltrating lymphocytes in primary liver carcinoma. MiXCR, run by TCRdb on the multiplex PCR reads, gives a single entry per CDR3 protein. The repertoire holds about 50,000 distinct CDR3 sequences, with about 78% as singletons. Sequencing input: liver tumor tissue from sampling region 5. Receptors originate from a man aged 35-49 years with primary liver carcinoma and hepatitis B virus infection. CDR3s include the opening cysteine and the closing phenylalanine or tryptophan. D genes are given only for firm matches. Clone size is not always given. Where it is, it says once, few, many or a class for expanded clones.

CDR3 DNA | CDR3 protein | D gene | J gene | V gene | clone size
TGTGCCAGTAGTACGGAGATGCGGGAGACCCAGTACTTC | CASSTEMRETQYF | . | TRBJ2-5 | TRBV19 | .
TGTGCCAGCAGCATGGGGGGAAACAGGGGCATTTCCCTCTCTGGGGCTAACGTCCTGGCTTTC | CASSMGGNRGISLSGANVLAF | . | TRBJ2-6 | TRBV11-2 | .
TGTGCCAGCAGCTTAGCAGGGGTATCAGGGAGCATTCAGCCCCAGCATTTT | CASSLAGVSGSIQPQHF | . | TRBJ1-5 | TRBV11-2 | .
TGTGCCAGCAGTTTATGGGACAGGGGCATGAACACTGAAGCTTTCTTT | CASSLWDRGMNTEAFF | TRBD1 | TRBJ1-1 | TRBV12-3/TRBV12-4 | .
TGCAGCATTCTCAGGGAGGACACCAGGGAGCTGTTTTTT | CSILREDTRELFF | . | TRBJ2-2 | TRBV29-1 | .
TGTGCCAGTAGTATATCGGGTGCCGGGACCGGGGAGCTGTTTTTT | CASSISGAGTGELFF | . | TRBJ2-2 | TRBV19 | many
TGTGCCAGCAACTTGGATCCGGGAGTCGGCGAGCAGTACTTC | CASNLDPGVGEQYF | . | TRBJ2-7 | TRBV5-1 | .
TGTGCCAGCAGTGGTCCGGGCCGACGGGGCTCGCGGGATGCGCAGTATTTT | CASSGPGRRGSRDAQYF | . | TRBJ2-3 | TRBV6-6 | .
TGTGCCAGCGTCCGAAGGGGCGGGGATTTACATAATGAGCAGTTCTTC | CASVRRGGDLHNEQFF | . | TRBJ2-1 | TRBV12-3/TRBV12-4 | .
TGTGCCGGCGGGACACGTAACACCGAGGCTTTCTTT | CAGGTRNTEAFF | . | TRBJ1-1 | TRBV6-2/TRBV6-3 | .
TGTGCCATCGGGGGGAGTGGAACCACTATATATTTT | CAIGGSGTTIYF | . | TRBJ1-3 | TRBV10-3 | .
TGTGCCAGAAGCGACCTAGATGGGACAGACGAGCAGTACTTC | CARSDLDGTDEQYF | TRBD1 | TRBJ2-7 | TRBV11-1 | .
TGTGCCGGCAGCTATACAGTACCTTTCTCCGGTGAGCTGTTTTTT | CAGSYTVPFSGELFF | . | TRBJ2-2 | TRBV11-1 | .
TGTACCAGCAGTCTCCTCTGGACTGAAGCTTTCTTT | CTSSLLWTEAFF | . | TRBJ1-1 | TRBV12-3/TRBV12-4 | .
TGTGCCAGCAGAAGATCCGATATGTGTAGGGGCACTGAAGCTTTCTTT | CASRRSDMCRGTEAFF | . | TRBJ1-1 | TRBV6-2/TRBV6-3 | .
TGTGCCAGCAGCTACCCCGGGACTAGCGGCAGCAGTGTGCAGTTCTTC | CASSYPGTSGSSVQFF | TRBD2 | TRBJ2-1 | TRBV11-2 | .
TGTGCCAGCGGCAGCTGGGTACCAAATCTCTCTGGGGCCGACGTCCTAACTTTC | CASGSWVPNLSGADVLTF | . | TRBJ2-6 | TRBV11-2 | .
TGCGCCAGCAGCTTGCAGTGGCAGGACAGTCAGGTGGACGATGAGCAGTTCTTC | CASSLQWQDSQVDDEQFF | . | TRBJ2-1 | TRBV5-1 | .
TGCGCCAGCAGCCATTATAGGGGAAAAGCAGATACGCAGTATTTT | CASSHYRGKADTQYF | . | TRBJ2-3 | TRBV4-1 | .
TGTGCCAGCAGTTACGGGCGGGAGGGGAACGAGCAGTACTTC | CASSYGREGNEQYF | TRBD2 | TRBJ2-7 | TRBV6-5 | few
TGTGCCAGTAGCCCATCTGCAACTAATGAAAAACTGTTTTTT | CASSPSATNEKLFF | . | TRBJ1-4 | TRBV19 | many